Listed below are T cell receptor beta chains from one sample, sequenced in a study of T-cell reconstitution after alpha-beta-depleted transplantation in children. Via MiXCR, TCRdb re-called the PCR reads, giving one row per CDR3 protein. The profile covers nearly 200,000 distinct CDR3 sequences, with 5.5% to 7% appearing a single time and under 5% taken by the ten largest. The sequenced sample was PBMCs, obtained before TCRalphabeta/CD19-depleted stem cell transplant. All receptors come from a girl under three years old with combined immunodeficiency, due to receive a stem cell transplant. The CDR3 runs from the conserved cysteine through the conserved F or W. A D gene is named only where the DNA matches it firmly. Clone size, where shown, is once, few, many, or a class for clones that have expanded.

V: TRBV20-1; J: TRBJ2-5; D: TRBD2; size: many; length: 16; DNA: TGCAGTGCCCCCGGTAGGGGCGGGGGTCTCCAAGAGACCCAGTACTTC; CDR3: CSAPGRGGGLQETQYF
V: TRBV10-3; J: TRBJ2-1; D: TRBD2; size: many; length: 14; DNA: TGTGCCAGCCGCGGGACTAGCGGGATTGATGAGCAGTTCTTC; CDR3: CASRGTSGIDEQFF
V: TRBV29-1; J: TRBJ2-2; D: NA; size: many; length: 14; DNA: TGCAGCGTTGACGCGGGCAGGGCCACCGGGGAGCTGTTTTTT; CDR3: CSVDAGRATGELFF
V: TRBV20-1; J: TRBJ1-1; D: NA; size: many; length: 16; DNA: TGCAGTGCTCGGCCCCCGCTGACCTACATGAACACTGAAGCTTTCTTT; CDR3: CSARPPLTYMNTEAFF
V: TRBV5-5; J: TRBJ2-5; D: TRBD1; size: many; length: 12; DNA: TGTGCCAGCAGCGACAGGGCAGAGACCCAGTACTTC; CDR3: CASSDRAETQYF
V: TRBV24-1; J: TRBJ2-1; D: NA; size: many; length: 20; DNA: TGTGCCACCAGTGATGTTAACTCTGCTTATCGGGATAGGTACGGATTTGAGCAGTTCTTC; CDR3: CATSDVNSAYRDRYGFEQFF
V: TRBV4-3; J: TRBJ2-2; D: NA; size: many; length: 18; DNA: TGCGCCAGCAGCCAAGATATCGTAAACTGGCCGAACACCGGGGAGCTGTTTTTT; CDR3: CASSQDIVNWPNTGELFF
V: TRBV4-2; J: TRBJ2-1; D: TRBD2; size: many; length: 20; DNA: TGTGCCAGCAGCCAAGTGTTTTGGCTAGCGGGAGGGGTTTCCTACAATGAGCAGTTCTTC; CDR3: CASSQVFWLAGGVSYNEQFF
V: TRBV20-1; J: TRBJ1-6; D: NA; size: few; length: 15; DNA: TGCAGTGCTAGAGTGGAGGGACCCTTTAATTCACCCCTCCACTTT; CDR3: CSARVEGPFNSPLHF
V: TRBV4-1; J: TRBJ2-1; D: NA; size: many; length: 13; DNA: TGCGCCAGCAGCCAAGTTTGGGGTCAAGAGCAGTTCTTC; CDR3: CASSQVWGQEQFF
V: TRBV5-5; J: TRBJ2-7; D: NA; size: many; length: 14; DNA: TGTGCCAGCAGCCTGACGAGGGCGGCCTACGAGCAGTACTTC; CDR3: CASSLTRAAYEQYF
V: TRBV3-1; J: TRBJ2-1; D: NA; size: many; length: 17; DNA: TGTGCCAGCAGCCAAGATGCCAGAAGCTTAGTCTACAATGAGCAGTTCTTC; CDR3: CASSQDARSLVYNEQFF
V: TRBV28; J: TRBJ2-7; D: TRBD1; size: NA; length: 15; DNA: TGTGCCAGCAGTTTCCTTCAGGGGGTCTCCTACGAGCAGTACTTC; CDR3: CASSFLQGVSYEQYF
V: TRBV7-9; J: TRBJ2-1; D: NA; size: many; length: 15; DNA: TGTGCCAGCAGCTTATTCCGGAGGGGGTACAATGAGCAGTTCTTC; CDR3: CASSLFRRGYNEQFF
V: TRBV9; J: TRBJ2-1; D: NA; size: many; length: 15; DNA: TGTGCCAGCAGCGTATCTGGGACCATCTACAATGAGCAGTTCTTC; CDR3: CASSVSGTIYNEQFF
V: TRBV20-1; J: TRBJ2-2; D: TRBD2; size: NA; length: 16; DNA: TGCAGTGCTCGGGCGGCCCGGGACTACAACACCGGGGAGCTGTTTTTT; CDR3: CSARAARDYNTGELFF
V: TRBV4-2; J: TRBJ2-3; D: TRBD2; size: NA; length: 15; DNA: TGTGCCAGCAACCAAGGGACTAGCGGCACAGATACGCAGTATTTT; CDR3: CASNQGTSGTDTQYF
V: TRBV29-1; J: TRBJ2-7; D: NA; size: many; length: 11; DNA: TGCAGCGTTGAAGAGGCGGTCGAGCAGTACTTC; CDR3: CSVEEAVEQYF
V: TRBV29-1; J: TRBJ2-7; D: TRBD2; size: many; length: 16; DNA: TGCAGCGCTCTGGGACTAGCGGGAGGGGTCTCCTACGAGCAGTACTTC; CDR3: CSALGLAGGVSYEQYF
V: TRBV12-3/TRBV12-4; J: TRBJ1-2; D: NA; size: few; length: 13; DNA: TGTGCCATCTCCAGAGGTATCCCAGAGGGCTACACCTTC; CDR3: CAISRGIPEGYTF
V: TRBV4-1; J: TRBJ2-1; D: TRBD2; size: many; length: 16; DNA: TGCGCCAGCAGCCACCAGTCGGGACTAGCTTACAATGAGCAGTTCTTC; CDR3: CASSHQSGLAYNEQFF
V: TRBV4-3; J: TRBJ2-1; D: NA; size: few; length: 14; DNA: TGCGCCAGCAGCCTAGCCCGTAGCGTGGGGGAGCAGTTCTTC; CDR3: CASSLARSVGEQFF
V: TRBV7-2; J: TRBJ1-4; D: TRBD1; size: few; length: 16; DNA: TGTGCCAGCAGCCGACAGGGGGGGTATACTAATGAAAAACTGTTTTTT; CDR3: CASSRQGGYTNEKLFF
V: TRBV12-3/TRBV12-4; J: TRBJ2-7; D: NA; size: many; length: 12; DNA: TGTGCCAGCAGAGTTCGGGGCTACGAGCAGTACTTC; CDR3: CASRVRGYEQYF
V: TRBV7-3; J: TRBJ2-3; D: NA; size: many; length: 15; DNA: TGTGCCAGCAGCTTACAGGGCTCTTGGACAGATACGCAGTATTTT; CDR3: CASSLQGSWTDTQYF
V: TRBV10-3; J: TRBJ2-7; D: TRBD1; size: many; length: 15; DNA: TGTGCCACCAGGGACAGGGTTGGAATCCCCTACGAGCAGTACTTC; CDR3: CATRDRVGIPYEQYF
V: TRBV10-3; J: TRBJ2-1; D: NA; size: many; length: 12; DNA: TGTGCCATCAGTGAGTCTGTGAATGAGCAGTTCTTC; CDR3: CAISESVNEQFF
V: TRBV7-6; J: TRBJ1-1; D: NA; size: many; length: 13; DNA: TGTGCCAGCAGCAGGGATGCGAACACTGAAGCTTTCTTT; CDR3: CASSRDANTEAFF
V: TRBV25-1; J: TRBJ1-3; D: TRBD1; size: many; length: 17; DNA: TGTGCCAGCAGTGAATGGCCCCGGACAGGGGCTGGAAACACCATATATTTT; CDR3: CASSEWPRTGAGNTIYF
V: TRBV19; J: TRBJ1-5; D: TRBD1; size: many; length: 15; DNA: TGTGCCAGTTCCAGGGGACAGGGAGGGAATCAGCCCCAGCATTTT; CDR3: CASSRGQGGNQPQHF
V: TRBV15; J: TRBJ1-1; D: NA; size: NA; length: 14; DNA: TGTGCCACCAGCAGTTCGCGGGGGTTCACTGAAGCTTTCTTT; CDR3: CATSSSRGFTEAFF
V: TRBV11-2; J: TRBJ1-6; D: NA; size: many; length: 17; DNA: TGTGCCAGCAGCTTAGTTCCGGGAAGCTCCTATAATTCACCCCTCCACTTT; CDR3: CASSLVPGSSYNSPLHF
V: TRBV9; J: TRBJ2-7; D: NA; size: many; length: 14; DNA: TGTGCCAGCAGCGTAGAAGCGAGCTCCTACGAGCAGTACTTC; CDR3: CASSVEASSYEQYF
V: TRBV4-3; J: TRBJ2-3; D: TRBD2; size: many; length: 16; DNA: TGCGCCAGCAGCCAAGTGGGGCGGGGGGCGTTGGATACGCAGTATTTT; CDR3: CASSQVGRGALDTQYF
V: TRBV27; J: TRBJ2-7; D: NA; size: few; length: 14; DNA: TGTGCCAGCGCTCGGAGCGGTGGGGCCTACGAGCAGTACTTC; CDR3: CASARSGGAYEQYF
V: TRBV7-9; J: TRBJ1-4; D: TRBD1; size: many; length: 17; DNA: TGTGCCAGCATCAAAACAGGGGACCCTGCAACTAATGAAAAACTGTTTTTT; CDR3: CASIKTGDPATNEKLFF
V: TRBV4-1; J: TRBJ2-7; D: NA; size: many; length: 14; DNA: TGCGCCAGCAGTCCCCGGGACCAGCAATACGAGCAGTACTTC; CDR3: CASSPRDQQYEQYF
V: TRBV24-1; J: TRBJ2-1; D: NA; size: few; length: 13; DNA: TGTGCCACCAGCCCCGGGACACTCAATGAGCAGTTCTTC; CDR3: CATSPGTLNEQFF
V: TRBV28; J: TRBJ2-3; D: NA; size: many; length: 13; DNA: TGTGCCAGCAGGAGGGGGTACACAGATACGCAGTATTTT; CDR3: CASRRGYTDTQYF
V: TRBV5-1; J: TRBJ2-5; D: TRBD2; size: many; length: 14; DNA: TGCGCCAGCAGCCCCACCGGGACTAGAGAGACCCAGTACTTC; CDR3: CASSPTGTRETQYF
V: TRBV20-1; J: TRBJ2-1; D: TRBD1; size: many; length: 17; DNA: TGCAGTGCTAGTTTTATAACCGGGACAGGGGTGAGCAATGAGCAGTTCTTC; CDR3: CSASFITGTGVSNEQFF
V: TRBV4-1; J: TRBJ2-2; D: NA; size: many; length: 16; DNA: TGCGCCAGCAGCCAACCCGACCTGGGAACAGCCGGGGAGCTGTTTTTT; CDR3: CASSQPDLGTAGELFF
V: TRBV29-1; J: TRBJ2-1; D: NA; size: few; length: 12; DNA: TGCAGCGAAAGAAGCTCCTACAATGAGCAGTTCTTC; CDR3: CSERSSYNEQFF
V: TRBV10-3; J: TRBJ1-2; D: NA; size: few; length: 15; DNA: TGTGCCATCTCAGGGTCGGGTCTCGAGGCTGATGGCTACACCTTC; CDR3: CAISGSGLEADGYTF
V: TRBV7-6; J: TRBJ1-6; D: TRBD1; size: many; length: 15; DNA: TGTGCCAGCAGCCTCCGGGACAGCCCTTATTCACCCCTCCACTTT; CDR3: CASSLRDSPYSPLHF
V: TRBV20-1; J: TRBJ2-1; D: TRBD2; size: many; length: 15; DNA: TGCAGTGCTAGAGATGGGCGGGGGGGCCTGGATGAGCAGTTCTTC; CDR3: CSARDGRGGLDEQFF
V: TRBV4-2; J: TRBJ2-7; D: NA; size: NA; length: 13; DNA: TGTGCCAGGGGGCCAGCCTCCCTCTACGAGCAGTACTTC; CDR3: CARGPASLYEQYF
V: TRBV20-1; J: TRBJ2-1; D: TRBD2; size: many; length: 14; DNA: TGCAGTGCTAGAGATCTAGCGGGAGGCGATGAGCAGTTCTTC; CDR3: CSARDLAGGDEQFF
V: TRBV6-5; J: TRBJ1-5; D: TRBD1; size: NA; length: 12; DNA: TGTGCCAGCAGTTCGGGACAGGGAGTGGAGCATTTT; CDR3: CASSSGQGVEHF
V: TRBV6-2/TRBV6-3; J: TRBJ1-1; D: NA; size: many; length: 14; DNA: TGTGCCAGCAGTTATTTGGTCAGGAATACTGAAGCTTTCTTT; CDR3: CASSYLVRNTEAFF
V: TRBV7-8; J: TRBJ2-7; D: NA; size: many; length: 14; DNA: TGTGCCAGCAGCCCGCGGGACAGAGCCTACGAGCAGTACTTC; CDR3: CASSPRDRAYEQYF
V: TRBV20-1; J: TRBJ2-2; D: TRBD2; size: few; length: 19; DNA: TGCAGTGCTAGTACCATAGGGGCTAGCGGGGGGCTGGTCACCGGGGAGCTGTTTTTT; CDR3: CSASTIGASGGLVTGELFF
V: TRBV29-1; J: TRBJ2-3; D: TRBD1; size: many; length: 15; DNA: TGCAGCGTTGAAAGGGGACAGGGGGTATTAGATACGCAGTATTTT; CDR3: CSVERGQGVLDTQYF